This passage covers 25 T cell receptor beta chains from one sample sequenced in a study of blood T cells in healthy people across ages. A sample-barcoded 5' primer and a J-beta primer mix were used in a second PCR of roughly 7 to 11 cycles. TCRdb fed the 5' RACE reads into MiXCR, producing one record per CDR3 protein. The profile shows 800,000 to 950,000 distinct CDR3 sequences, around 29% of them singletons. The sample also formed part of further work on T cells of mothers and their children.

Sequencing was carried out using blood. Receptors originate from a woman aged 40 to 50 in good health.

A word on this clonotype: Given a much more abundant clone one base away, this may be a read error. The genes are TRBV7-2 and TRBJ1-2, with TRBD1 as a possible D gene (6 bases). Germline V gene data show CDR1 as SGHTA and CDR2 as FQGNSA. This CDR3 has 13 amino acids. CDR3 sequence reads: CASTLGGRNGYTF. The CDR3 DNA is TGTGCCAGCACCTTAGGGGGTCGAAATGGCTACACCTTC.

This clonotype showed up many times. V gene TRBV4-1 combines with J gene TRBJ1-2; 7 nucleotides line up with TRBD1. Trimming took 0 bases from V and 5 from J; bases not matched to a gene: 9. This CDR3 region has 16 residues. Germline CDR1 reads MGHRA; CDR2 reads YSYEKL. CDR3 coding DNA: TGCGCCAGCAGCCAAGATAACCTTTTGGGACAGTATGGCTACACCTTC. This translates into CASSQDNLLGQYGYTF.

The chain uses TRBV7-8 and TRBJ1-2; TRBD1 agrees at 9 bases. The CDR3 covers 15 residues. CDR1 and CDR2 (germline): SGHVS, FQNEAQ. Trimming took 2 bases from V and 8 from J; bases not matched to a gene: 9. DNA for the CDR3: TGTGCCAGCAGCTTAAATAGGGGGGACAGGGAAGGCTACACCTTC. It yields the protein CASSLNRGDREGYTF. Based on the CDR3 plus reference TRBV7-8 and TRBJ1-2, the full variable domain is GAGVSQSPRYKVAKRGQDVALRCDPISGHVSLFWYQQALGQGPEFLTYFQNEAQLDKSGLPSDRFFAERPEGSVSTLKIQRTQQEDSAVYLCASSLNRGDREGYTFGSGTRLTVV.

This clonotype was picked up many times. CDR3 sequence (DNA): TGCGCCAGCAGCTTGGTGAGTAGCTTTTCCGAGCAGTACTTC. This encodes CASSLVSSFSEQYF. This chain links TRBV5-1 with TRBJ2-4, with no clear D. Matching the DNA end better, TRBJ2-7 makes the J call doubtful. Germline CDR1 SGHRS, CDR2 YFSETQ. This CDR3 has 14 amino acids.

The genes are TRBV20-1 and TRBJ2-6, with 8 nucleotides matching TRBD2. Germline values: CDR1 DFQATT, CDR2 SNEGSKA (reference sequence). V lost 5 bases and J lost 0; bases outside the gene matches: 12. The CDR3 length is 18 residues. CDR3 loop: CSAWSGGYQSSGANVLTF. The CDR3, as DNA: TGCAGTGCTTGGAGCGGGGGCTACCAGAGCTCTGGGGCCAACGTCCTGACTTTC.

The gene calls are TRBV10-3 and TRBJ2-5; possibly TRBD2 for D (6 bases). The CDR3 runs to 17 residues. Germline CDR1 reads ENHRY; CDR2 reads SYGVKD. Trimming took off 0 bases at V and 4 bases at J, with 18 bases between the two ends. CDR3 sequence: CAISESSWRGEVETQYF. CDR3 bases: TGTGCCATCAGTGAGTCCTCCTGGCGGGGTGAGGTAGAGACCCAGTACTTC.

This clonotype has ten or more counts. The V and J genes are TRBV4-1 and TRBJ2-5; weak D call: TRBD1 (6 bases). Trimming took 2 bases from V and 1 from J, leaving 11 bases between them. The germline CDR1 and CDR2 sequences are MGHRA and YSYEKL. This CDR3 has 15 residues. This chain's CDR3 is CASSQSDRTQETQYF. The CDR3 DNA reads TGCGCCAGCAGCCAATCTGACAGGACCCAAGAGACCCAGTACTTC.

This sequence joins TRBV20-1 and TRBJ2-3; 10 positions match TRBD2. V shed 6 bases, J shed 1 base, and the junction held 1 base outside the gene matches. Per germline, CDR1 DFQATT and CDR2 SNEGSKA (reference sequence). This CDR3 region has 13 residues. The CDR3 DNA follows: TGCAGTGCGGGACTAGCGCGCACAGATACGCAGTATTTT. It encodes CSAGLARTDTQYF.

This sequence joins TRBV29-1 and TRBJ2-7, with D possibly matching TRBD2 (6 bases). CDR3 length: 13 residues. Germline V lookup: CDR1 SQVTM, CDR2 ANQGSEA. V gave up 4 bases and J gave up 7 bases, with 17 bases separating them. CDR3 protein: CSVGLGGLREQYF. The CDR3 DNA follows: TGCAGCGTTGGTCTTGGGGGACTTAGGGAGCAGTACTTC.

This clonotype has only a few counts. The gene calls are TRBV7-9 and TRBJ2-4; the match to TRBD1 covers 7 bases. Germline-derived CDR1 and CDR2 are SEHNR and FQNEAQ (reference sequence). The ends lost 0 bases at V and 1 base at J; junction bases unmatched: 3. This CDR3 spans 16 amino acids. The DNA for the CDR3 is TGTGCCAGCAGCTTAGCTAGGGGGCAGGCCAAAAACATTCAGTACTTC. It encodes CASSLARGQAKNIQYF.

This clonotype showed up many times. The chain carries TRBV5-4 and TRBJ1-2; D is unresolved. V lost 0 bases to trimming and J lost 0 bases, with 12 bases between them. The CDR3 loop spans 16 amino acids. CDR1 and CDR2 from the germline V gene are SGHNT and YYREEE (reference sequence). The CDR3 is CASSLEQAQANYGYTF. The CDR3 region has the DNA TGTGCCAGCAGCTTGGAGCAAGCCCAAGCTAACTATGGCTACACCTTC.

This clonotype has a handful of counts. The rearrangement uses TRBV5-1 and TRBJ2-7, with D possibly matching TRBD1 (7 bases). Germline-derived CDR1 and CDR2 are SGHRS and YFSETQ. The CDR3 runs 13 residues. V lost 5 bases to trimming and J lost 7 bases, with 16 bases between them. In nucleotides, the CDR3 is TGCGCCAGCAGTTCCGGACAGGCGGGGGAGCAGTACTTC. Amino acids: CASSSGQAGEQYF.

V usage is TRBV5-4 and J usage is TRBJ2-5, with TRBD1 identical over 10 bases. V dropped 0 bases and J dropped 1; count of bases not matched to a gene: 3. The CDR3 spans 16 residues. The germline CDR1 and CDR2 sequences are SGHNT and YYREEE (reference sequence). CDR3 nucleotides: TGTGCCAGCAGCTTGGAGGGACAGGGGCTCCAAGAGACCCAGTACTTC. Translating gives CASSLEGQGLQETQYF.

This clonotype showed up just a few times. The genes are TRBV3-1 and TRBJ2-1; D could derive from TRBD1 or TRBD2 (6 bases each). In germline, CDR1 is LGHDT, CDR2 YNNKEL (reference sequence). This CDR3 has 15 amino acids. V lost 5 bases and J lost 0, with 11 bases in between. CDR3 region: CASSRGGNSYNEQFF. CDR3 coding DNA: TGTGCCAGCAGCAGAGGGGGGAACTCCTACAATGAGCAGTTCTTC.

Comments on this clonotype: At one end the junction does not follow the germline gene, possibly because of a read error. J is TRBJ2-7 and V is TRBV19, with D hard to call. This CDR3 contains 14 residues. Germline V CDR1 and CDR2: LNHDA, SQIVND (reference sequence). CDR3 bases: TGTGCCGGTAGTCCCGCTGAGGCCTCCTACGAGCAGTACTTC. Encoded protein: CAGSPAEASYEQYF.

V gene TRBV9 combines with J gene TRBJ1-1; 7 bases line up with TRBD1. The junction had 9 bases not matched to a gene; V was cut back by 3 bases and J by 4 bases. Per the germline V gene, CDR1 is SGDLS and CDR2 is YYNGEE. The CDR3 spans 15 residues. Here the CDR3 DNA reads TGTGCCAGCAGCGCAGTAAACAGGGGCCCCACTGAAGCTTTCTTT. It encodes CASSAVNRGPTEAFF.

This sequence joins TRBV7-2 and TRBJ2-2; weak D call: TRBD2 (5 bases). The length of the CDR3 is 14 residues. From germline, CDR1 is SGHTA and CDR2 FQGNSA. Between the trimmed V and J ends, which lost 5 bases and 8 bases, there was a span of 15 bases. The CDR3 bases are TGTGCCAGCAGCCGGACTTCGGGGAGTGGGGAGCTGTTTTTT. It is translated as CASSRTSGSGELFF. The complete variable domain, with remaining parts taken from reference TRBV7-2 and TRBJ2-2, reads GAGVSQSPSNKVTEKGKDVELRCDPISGHTALYWYRQSLGQGLEFLIYFQGNSAPDKSGLPSDRFSAERTGGSVSTLTIQRTQQEDSAVYLCASSRTSGSGELFFGEGSRLTVL.

This clonotype was seen ten or more times. This chain joins TRBV7-2 and TRBJ2-7; D is unresolved. The CDR3 consists of 11 residues. CDR1 and CDR2 (germline): SGHTA, FQGNSA. V was clipped by 6 bases and J by 6 bases, with 9 bases between them. CDR3 sequence (DNA): TGTGCCAGCAGTCCCTCGCGCGAGCAGTACTTC. Translated: CASSPSREQYF.

The gene calls are TRBV7-9 and TRBJ1-2; D unresolved. Between the trimmed V and J ends, which lost 5 bases and 3 bases, there was a span of 16 bases. CDR1 SEHNR and CDR2 FQNEAQ come from the germline V gene (reference sequence). CDR3 length: 15 residues. CDR3: CASSLTDWGYYGYTF. The CDR3 region has the DNA TGTGCCAGCAGCCTTACCGACTGGGGATACTATGGCTACACCTTC.

The V gene is TRBV20-1, the J gene TRBJ2-7; TRBD2 might be the D (5 bases). Germline V lookup: CDR1 DFQATT, CDR2 SNEGSKA (reference sequence). V lost 4 bases and J 2 bases, leaving 12 bases between the germline ends. The CDR3 is 13 residues long. CDR3 loop: CSATSGETYEQYF. CDR3 coding DNA: TGCAGTGCTACGTCCGGGGAGACCTACGAGCAGTACTTC.

At least ten counts were recorded for this clonotype. This chain uses TRBV5-1 with TRBJ2-1; 7 nucleotides line up with TRBD2. Trimming cost V 4 bases and J 12 bases; bases outside gene matches: 7. From germline, CDR1 is SGHRS and CDR2 YFSETQ. The CDR3 consists of 12 residues. The CDR3 DNA sequence: TGCGCCAGCAGCCCCCGGGGGGACGGGCAGTTCTTC. Amino acid sequence: CASSPRGDGQFF.

A remark on this clonotype: This may arise from a read error, as a much more abundant clone is one base away. This rearrangement joins TRBV12-3 or TRBV12-4 to TRBJ2-3; D is uncertain. V dropped 10 bases and J dropped 3 bases, with 20 bases sitting between them. CDR3 length: 15 amino acids. CDR3 in amino acids: CANSPGPTPTDTQYF. The CDR3 bases are TGTGCCAACAGCCCCGGACCAACGCCGACAGATACGCAGTATTTT.

This chain joins TRBV5-1 and TRBJ2-1, with D perhaps matching TRBD1 (5 bases). The germline gives CDR1 SGHRS, CDR2 YFSETQ. With 0 bases removed from V and 13 bases from J, the gap between germline ends came to 14 bases. The length of the CDR3 is 13 residues. The CDR3 nucleotides are TGCGCCAGCAGCTTGGAGGGGCAAGAGACCCAGTTCTTC. The encoded protein is CASSLEGQETQFF.

A word on this clonotype: A much more abundant neighbour one base away suggests this may be a read error. Because it lacks the conserved phenylalanine or tryptophan at the end, this CDR3 is likely a read error. The chain has TRBV20-1 and TRBJ2-1, with 8 bases lining up with TRBD2. V dropped 0 bases and J dropped 2; count of bases not matched to a gene: 0. This CDR3 region has 14 residues. Germline V gives CDR1 DFQATT, CDR2 SNEGSKA (reference sequence). CDR3 nucleotides: TGCAGTGCTAGAGACGGGGGGGCCTACAATGAGCAGTTCGTC. Its translation: CSARDGGAYNEQFV.

There are many counts of this clonotype. This rearrangement joins TRBV6-5 to TRBJ1-1; no reliable D call. Trimming took 0 bases from V and 4 from J, leaving 12 bases between them. Germline lookup yields CDR1 MNHEY and CDR2 SVGAGI. CDR3 length: 15 residues. CDR3 sequence reads: CASSYSPEVSTEAFF. The CDR3 DNA follows: TGTGCCAGCAGTTACTCCCCAGAAGTATCCACTGAAGCTTTCTTT.